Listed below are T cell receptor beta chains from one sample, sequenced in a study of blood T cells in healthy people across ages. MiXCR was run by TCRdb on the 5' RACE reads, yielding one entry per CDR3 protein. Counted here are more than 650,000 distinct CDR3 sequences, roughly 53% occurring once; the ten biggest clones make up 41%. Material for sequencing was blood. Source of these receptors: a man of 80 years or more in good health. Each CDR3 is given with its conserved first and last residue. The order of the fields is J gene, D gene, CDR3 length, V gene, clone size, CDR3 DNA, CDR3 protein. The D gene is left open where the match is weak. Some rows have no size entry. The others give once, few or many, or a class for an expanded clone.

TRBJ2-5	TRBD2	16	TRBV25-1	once	TGTGCCAGCAGTGACCCAGGGAGGGCGGGGCAAGAGACCCAGTACTTC	CASSDPGRAGQETQYF
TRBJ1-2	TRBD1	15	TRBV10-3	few	TGTGCCATCAGTGGGTCGGGACAGCTAAACTATGGCTACACCTTC	CAISGSGQLNYGYTF
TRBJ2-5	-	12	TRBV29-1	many	TGCAGCGCTGGACAATCCCAAGAGACCCAGTACTTC	CSAGQSQETQYF
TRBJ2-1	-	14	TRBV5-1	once	TGCGCCAGCAGCTTGTATCCGGGGTCCTACGAGCAGTTCTTC	CASSLYPGSYEQFF
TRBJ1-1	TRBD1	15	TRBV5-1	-	TGCGCCAGCAGCCCACAGGGGGGACGGAACACTGAAGCTTTCTTT	CASSPQGGRNTEAFF
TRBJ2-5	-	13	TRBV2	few	TGTGCCAGCCTCAGGGGTGTTGGGGAGACCCAGTACTTC	CASLRGVGETQYF
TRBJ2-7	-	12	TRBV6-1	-	TGTGCCAGCAGTGAAGGCAACTACGAGCAGTACTTC	CASSEGNYEQYF
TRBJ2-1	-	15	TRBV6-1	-	TGTGCCAGCAGTGGATGGAGAGCGGGTGGCAATGAGCAGTTCTTC	CASSGWRAGGNEQFF
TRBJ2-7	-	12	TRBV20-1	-	TGCAGTGTAGAGGAAGGGGACTACGAGCAGTACTTC	CSVEEGDYEQYF
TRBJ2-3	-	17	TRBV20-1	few	TGCAGTGCTAGAGATCCACACGGGACCGGGGGCACAGATACGCAGTATTTT	CSARDPHGTGGTDTQYF
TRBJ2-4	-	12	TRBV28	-	TGTGCCAGCAGGTTATTAACAGGGTCGCCGTACTTC	CASRLLTGSPYF
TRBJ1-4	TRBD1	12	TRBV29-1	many	TGCAGCGTCAACAGGGGGAGTGAAAAACTGTTTTTT	CSVNRGSEKLFF
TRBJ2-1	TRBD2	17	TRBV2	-	TGTGCCAGCCGGTCCCGAGCTAGCGGGACGGGGGACAATGAGCAGTTCTTC	CASRSRASGTGDNEQFF